This TCR beta chain is from a study of shared clonotypes between healthy human individuals. The CDR3 is made up of 16 amino acids. With 3 bases clipped from V and 6 bases from J, the junction kept 10 bases outside the gene matches. CDR1 is LGHNA and CDR2 is YSLEER in the germline V gene. CD45RO-negative cells were positively selected for CCR7, leaving out terminally differentiated effector memory CD45RA+ cells. The repertoire was sequenced with immunoSEQ multiplex PCR; TCRdb's copy has only in-frame clones and lacks some. The sample includes 800,000 or so clones, about 97% seen only once; the top ten take less than 0.25%.

The receptor was derived from a man between 25 and 39 years old in good health. Sequencing was carried out using naive CD8+ T cells sorted from blood. The J gene is TRBJ2-1, the V gene TRBV4-3, with 8 bases identical to TRBD2. The CDR3 sequence is CASSQRDGLASNEQFF. CDR3 nucleotides: TGCGCCAGCAGCCAGCGCGACGGACTAGCTTCCAATGAGCAGTTCTTC.